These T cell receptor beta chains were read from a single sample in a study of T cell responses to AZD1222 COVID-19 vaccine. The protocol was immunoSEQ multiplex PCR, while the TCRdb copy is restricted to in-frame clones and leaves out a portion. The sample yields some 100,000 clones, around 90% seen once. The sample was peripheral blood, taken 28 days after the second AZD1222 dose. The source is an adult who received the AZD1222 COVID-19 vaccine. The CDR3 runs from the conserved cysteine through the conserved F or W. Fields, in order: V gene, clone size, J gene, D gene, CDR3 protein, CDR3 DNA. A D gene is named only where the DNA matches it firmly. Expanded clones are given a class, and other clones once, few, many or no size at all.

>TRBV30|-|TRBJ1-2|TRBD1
CAIPQTGNYGYTF
TGTGCGATACCACAGACAGGGAACTATGGCTACACCTTC
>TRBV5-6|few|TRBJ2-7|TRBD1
CASSFSPGTAFVYEQYF
TGTGCCAGCAGCTTCTCCCCCGGGACAGCCTTTGTGTACGAGCAGTACTTC
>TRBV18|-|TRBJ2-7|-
CASSASSLLADHSYEQYF
TGTGCCAGCTCCGCATCCTCCCTTCTCGCGGACCATTCCTACGAGCAGTACTTC
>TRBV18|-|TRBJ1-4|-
CASSPPGAQEKLFF
TGTGCCAGCTCACCACCGGGGGCGCAGGAAAAACTGTTTTTT
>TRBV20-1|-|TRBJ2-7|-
CSAVAYEQYF
TGCAGTGCGGTTGCCTACGAGCAGTACTTC
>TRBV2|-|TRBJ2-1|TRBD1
CASSEGQGWGEQFF
TGTGCCAGCAGTGAAGGACAGGGCTGGGGTGAGCAGTTCTTC
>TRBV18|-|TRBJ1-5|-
CASSPVGGYGNQPQHF
TGTGCCAGCTCACCGGTTGGGGGGTATGGCAATCAGCCCCAGCATTTT
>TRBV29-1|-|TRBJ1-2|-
CSVELAGARGYTF
TGCAGCGTTGAATTAGCAGGGGCTAGGGGGTACACCTTC
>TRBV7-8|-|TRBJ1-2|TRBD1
CASSPRTGDSSSYTF
TGTGCCAGCAGCCCTCGGACAGGGGATTCTAGCAGCTACACCTTC
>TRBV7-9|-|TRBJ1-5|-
CASSLEGSSGNQPQHF
TGTGCCAGCAGCCTAGAAGGGTCGTCGGGGAATCAGCCCCAGCATTTT
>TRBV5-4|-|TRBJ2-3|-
CASSLGINTAPKPDTQYF
TGTGCCAGCAGCTTGGGGATCAACACGGCGCCCAAACCTGATACGCAGTATTTT
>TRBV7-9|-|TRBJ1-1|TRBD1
CASSLPTGGSEAFF
TGTGCCAGCAGCTTACCCACAGGGGGCTCTGAAGCTTTCTTT
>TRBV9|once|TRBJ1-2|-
CASSVAGGVGGYTF
TGTGCCAGCAGCGTAGCCGGGGGCGTGGGTGGCTACACCTTC
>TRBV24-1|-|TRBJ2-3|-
CATSAGHRGYTDTQYF
TGTGCCACCAGCGCGGGACACAGGGGATACACAGATACGCAGTATTTT
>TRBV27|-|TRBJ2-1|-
CASSEGRSSYNEQFF
TGTGCCAGCAGTGAGGGGCGGAGCTCCTACAATGAGCAGTTCTTC
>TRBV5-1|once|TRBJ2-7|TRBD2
CASSLVVAGGGSSYEQYF
TGCGCCAGCAGCTTGGTCGTAGCGGGGGGCGGTAGCTCCTACGAGCAGTACTTC
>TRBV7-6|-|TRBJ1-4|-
CASSLIGSREKLFF
TGTGCCAGCAGCTTAATAGGCTCTAGGGAAAAACTGTTTTTT
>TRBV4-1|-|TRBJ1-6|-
CASSQEAQINSPLHF
TGCGCCAGCAGCCAAGAGGCCCAAATTAATTCACCCCTCCACTTT
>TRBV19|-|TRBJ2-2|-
CASRDLNTGELFF
TGTGCCAGTAGGGACTTAAACACCGGGGAGCTGTTTTTT
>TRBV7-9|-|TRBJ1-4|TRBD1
CASSLTGATNEKLFF
TGTGCCAGCAGCCTAACAGGGGCGACTAATGAAAAACTGTTTTTT
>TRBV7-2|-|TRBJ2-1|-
CASSSPVVSEQFF
TGTGCCAGCAGCTCCCCGGTGGTCAGTGAGCAGTTCTTC
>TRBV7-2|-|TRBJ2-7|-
CASSLDPGPYEQYF
TGTGCCAGCAGCTTAGACCCGGGCCCCTACGAGCAGTACTTC
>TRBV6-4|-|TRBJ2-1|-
CASRGGGNEQFF
TGTGCCAGCAGGGGAGGAGGCAATGAGCAGTTCTTC
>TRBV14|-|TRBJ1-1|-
CASSQVRGGTEAFF
TGTGCCAGCAGCCAAGTGCGGGGCGGCACTGAAGCTTTCTTT
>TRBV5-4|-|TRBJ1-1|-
CASGGLEAEAFF
TGTGCCAGCGGGGGTCTGGAGGCTGAAGCTTTCTTT
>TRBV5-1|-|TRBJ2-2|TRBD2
CASSLLLAGTNTGELFF
TGCGCCAGCAGCTTGCTACTAGCGGGAACGAACACCGGGGAGCTGTTTTTT
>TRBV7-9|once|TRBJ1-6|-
CASRGESGVNNSPLHF
TGTGCCAGCAGGGGGGAAAGCGGGGTAAATAATTCACCCCTCCACTTT
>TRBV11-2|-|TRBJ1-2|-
CASSKSVSKGNYGYTF
TGTGCCAGCAGCAAAAGTGTCAGCAAGGGAAACTATGGCTACACCTTC
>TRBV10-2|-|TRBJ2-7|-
CASSESSGAAYEQYF
TGCGCCAGCAGTGAGTCTAGCGGAGCCGCCTACGAGCAGTACTTC
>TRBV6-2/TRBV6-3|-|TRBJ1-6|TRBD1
CASSPTGGPKALHF
TGTGCCAGCAGCCCGACAGGGGGCCCCAAGGCCCTCCACTTT
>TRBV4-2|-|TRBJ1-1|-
CASSQDSKNTEAFF
TGTGCCAGCAGCCAGGACAGTAAGAACACTGAAGCTTTCTTT
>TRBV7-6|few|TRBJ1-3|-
CASSLDGTSGNTIYF
TGTGCCAGCAGCCTGGACGGCACCTCTGGAAACACCATATATTTT
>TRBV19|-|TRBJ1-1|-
CASMRGWGNTEAFF
TGTGCCAGTATGAGAGGGTGGGGGAACACTGAAGCTTTCTTT
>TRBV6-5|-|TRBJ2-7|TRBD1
CASSYRQGYEQYF
TGTGCCAGCAGTTACCGACAGGGCTACGAGCAGTACTTC
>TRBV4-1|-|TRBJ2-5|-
CASSQGIQETQYF
TGCGCCAGCAGCCAGGGCATACAAGAGACCCAGTACTTC
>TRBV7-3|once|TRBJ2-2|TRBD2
CASSLIPAGANTGELFF
TGTGCCAGCAGCTTAATTCCTGCGGGGGCGAACACCGGGGAGCTGTTTTTT
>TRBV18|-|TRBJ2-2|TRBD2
CASSPLAGANTGELFF
TGTGCCAGCTCACCATTAGCGGGGGCGAACACCGGGGAGCTGTTTTTT
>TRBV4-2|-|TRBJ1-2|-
CASSQDRTRGYTF
TGTGCCAGCAGCCAAGATCGAACAAGGGGCTACACCTTC
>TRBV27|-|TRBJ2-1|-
CASSLSAPASSNEQFF
TGTGCCAGCAGTTTGTCGGCTCCTGCGTCGAGTAATGAGCAGTTCTTC
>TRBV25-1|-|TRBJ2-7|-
CASSQVGSIHEQYF
TGTGCCAGCAGTCAGGTCGGGAGTATCCACGAGCAGTACTTC
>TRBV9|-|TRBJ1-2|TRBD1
CASSVDAWTGEDGYTF
TGTGCCAGCAGCGTAGATGCGTGGACAGGGGAGGATGGCTACACCTTC
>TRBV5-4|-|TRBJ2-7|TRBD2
CASRGGLAEDEQYF
TGTGCCAGCCGGGGGGGACTAGCGGAAGACGAGCAGTACTTC
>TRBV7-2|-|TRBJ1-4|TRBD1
CASSFPQGEGQDEKLFF
TGTGCCAGCAGCTTCCCCCAGGGGGAGGGTCAGGATGAAAAACTGTTTTTT
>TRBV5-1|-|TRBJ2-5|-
CASRIGGVETQYF
TGCGCCAGCAGAATAGGGGGGGTTGAGACCCAGTACTTC
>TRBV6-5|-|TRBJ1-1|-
CASSLKTGLIAEAFF
TGTGCCAGCAGCCTCAAAACAGGGCTTATCGCTGAAGCTTTCTTT
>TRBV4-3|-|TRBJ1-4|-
CASSSQGHGEKLFF
TGCGCCAGCAGCTCACAGGGACATGGTGAAAAACTGTTTTTT
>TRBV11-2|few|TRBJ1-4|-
CASSLTATNEKLFF
TGTGCCAGCAGCCTAACCGCAACTAATGAAAAACTGTTTTTT
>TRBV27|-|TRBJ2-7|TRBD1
CASSSWDRGGGEQYF
TGTGCCAGCAGTTCCTGGGACAGGGGTGGTGGCGAGCAGTACTTC
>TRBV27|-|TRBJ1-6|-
CASKNPGQNSPLHF
TGTGCCAGCAAAAACCCCGGGCAGAATTCACCCCTCCACTTT
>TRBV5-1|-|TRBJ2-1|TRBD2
CASSLKLASGGAGEQFF
TGCGCCAGCAGCTTGAAATTGGCTAGCGGGGGGGCCGGTGAGCAGTTCTTC
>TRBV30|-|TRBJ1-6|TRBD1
CAWRPTGGVSPLHF
TGTGCCTGGAGACCTACAGGGGGAGTTTCACCCCTCCACTTT
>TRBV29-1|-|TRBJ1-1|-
CSVDPTGSDTEAFF
TGCAGCGTTGACCCGACAGGATCGGACACTGAAGCTTTCTTT
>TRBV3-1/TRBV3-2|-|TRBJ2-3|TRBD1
CASSHRTGTADTQYF
TGTGCCAGCAGCCACCGGACAGGGACGGCAGATACGCAGTATTTT
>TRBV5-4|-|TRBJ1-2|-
CASSPTGNYGYTF
TGTGCCAGCAGCCCCACCGGCAACTATGGCTACACCTTC
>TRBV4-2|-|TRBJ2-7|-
CASSHDKGIGEQYF
TGTGCCAGCAGCCATGACAAAGGCATTGGCGAGCAGTACTTC
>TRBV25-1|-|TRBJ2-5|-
CASSTPDMFGETQYF
TGTGCCAGCAGTACTCCTGACATGTTCGGGGAGACCCAGTACTTC
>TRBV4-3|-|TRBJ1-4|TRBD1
CASSLGTVNEKLFF
TGCGCCAGCAGCCTTGGGACAGTTAACGAAAAACTGTTTTTT
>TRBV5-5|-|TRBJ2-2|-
CASSRRRGADTGELFF
TGTGCCAGCAGCCGACGAAGGGGGGCGGACACCGGGGAGCTGTTTTTT
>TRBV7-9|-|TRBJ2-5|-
CASSLALRRDQETQYF
TGTGCCAGCAGCTTAGCCCTGAGGAGAGACCAAGAGACCCAGTACTTC
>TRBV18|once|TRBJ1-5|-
CASSPQQFSNQPQHF
TGTGCCAGCTCACCACAACAATTTAGCAATCAGCCCCAGCATTTT